The 3 T cell receptor beta chains listed next were all sequenced from one sample in a study of regulatory T cells in long-lasting Graves disease. The time point: persistent/refractory GD, antithyroid drugs over 5 years with positive TRAb. Scientists built the TCR library using RNA that was extracted from PBMCs. To make TCR beta libraries, researchers used iRepertoire HTBI primers and Arm-PCR of CDR3 regions. TCRdb re-derived calls from the multiplex PCR reads in MiXCR, one entry per CDR3 protein. The sample yields 400,000 or so distinct CDR3 sequences, under 25% seen once. The material sequenced was peripheral blood mononuclear cells (PBMCs), taken when the disease was refractory, from a patient treated with antithyroid drugs. These receptors were taken from a female donor with Graves disease.

The genes are TRBV14 and TRBJ2-2; D remains ambiguous. Germline values: CDR1 SGHDN, CDR2 FVKESK. V was pared by 2 bases and J by 4 bases, with 5 bases between. The length of the CDR3 is 13 residues. Here the CDR3 reads CASSQTPTGELFF. The CDR3 nucleotides read TGTGCCAGCAGCCAAACCCCCACCGGGGAGCTGTTTTTT.

This clonotype has at least ten counts. The chain links TRBV11-1 to TRBJ2-5, with 8 nucleotides matching TRBD1. Germline V CDR1 and CDR2: SGHAT, FQDESV (reference sequence). The CDR3 covers 14 residues. With V trimmed by 6 bases and J by 2 bases, 5 bases remained unmatched. The CDR3 DNA sequence: TGTGCCAGCAGAAAGACAGGGGATCAAGAGACCCAGTACTTC. Protein: CASRKTGDQETQYF.

The V call is TRBV4-3, the J call TRBJ1-2, with 8 bases that match TRBD1. The CDR3 loop spans 15 amino acids. Germline lookup yields CDR1 LGHNA and CDR2 YSLEER. The J segment lost 5 bases and the V segment lost 0 bases, leaving 5 bases of the junction unmatched. The chain's CDR3 is CASSQETGVGYGYTF. The CDR3 DNA reads TGCGCCAGCAGCCAAGAGACAGGGGTGGGTTATGGCTACACCTTC.